This TCR beta chain was sequenced during a study of CD8+ T cells in alopecia areata. Study context: Dosing spanned 6 to 18 months on tofacitinib, then 6 months off drug. Overall study results and limits: Lesional scalp, especially alopecia totalis/universalis, showed higher clonality than normal scalp. The treated group had a single nonresponder, limiting CD8+ expansion-response conclusions.

Treatment specified: oral pan-JAK inhibitor, 5-10 mg twice daily. PBMCs were stained for CD3, CD4 and CD8, and CD4+ and CD8+ T cells were sorted. Comment on this clone: Its target is unknown.

After isolation, RNA underwent reverse transcription to generate cDNA as the sequencing template. Sequencing used immunoSEQ multiplex PCR; TCRdb keeps in-frame clones, though not all of them. The repertoire holds 250,000 to 300,000 clones, with more than 45% as singletons. Germline values: CDR1 GTSNPN, CDR2 SVGIG (reference sequence). The V gene lost 6 bases and the J gene lost 1 base, with 9 bases spanning the gap. The length of the CDR3 is 12 residues. The chain carries TRBV30 and TRBJ2-5; no clear D gene. The clonotype was recovered from a human donor with alopecia areata. Sequencing used CD4+ T cells sorted from blood, obtained at week 24, from a patient treated with tofacitinib. CDR3: CACTQFQETQYF. Here the CDR3 DNA reads TGTGCCTGCACCCAGTTCCAAGAGACCCAGTACTTC.